The sequence of this T cell receptor beta chain was determined in a study of cytomegalovirus exposure and HLA in healthy donors. The wider study: Researchers found that about 82% of 398 genotyped donors fell within the Caucasian-associated ancestry cluster. Study results and limitations: Generally TCR sequences proved uncommon, though certain public TCRs appeared in numerous donors. Later analysis identified a missense DCLRE1C variant that was linked to TCR beta V- and J-gene trimming. Because they were indistinguishable, some V segments, including TRBV6-2 and TRBV6-3, were excluded.

A word on this clone: Its antigen is undetermined.

Germline CDR1 LNHDA, CDR2 SQIVND (reference sequence). CDR3 length: 16 amino acids. V lost 3 bases, J lost 2 bases, and 17 bases lay in between. PCR involved 60 Vbeta and 13 Jbeta primers. TCRdb keeps only in-frame clones here, not all; method: immunoSEQ multiplex PCR. The sample totals about 46,000 clones. The sample consisted of PBMCs. The TCR sequence derives from a woman aged 40 to 55 in good health and CMV-seronegative. The chain joins TRBV19 to TRBJ2-7, with a possible D match to TRBD1 (6 bases). CDR3 in amino acids: CASSMVGGQSPYEQYF. CDR3 nucleotides: TGTGCCAGTAGTATGGTAGGCGGACAGAGCCCCTACGAGCAGTACTTC.